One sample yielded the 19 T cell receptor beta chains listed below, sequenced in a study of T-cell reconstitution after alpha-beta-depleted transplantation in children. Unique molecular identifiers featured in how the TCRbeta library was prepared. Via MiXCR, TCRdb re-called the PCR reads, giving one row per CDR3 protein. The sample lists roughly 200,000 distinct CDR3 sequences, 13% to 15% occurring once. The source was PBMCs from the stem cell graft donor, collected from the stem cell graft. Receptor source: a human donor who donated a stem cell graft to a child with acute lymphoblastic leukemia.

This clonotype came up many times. CDR3 in DNA: TGTGCCAGCAGCTTCCCACAAGCTCCACTAAATACGCAGTATTTT. Protein: CASSFPQAPLNTQYF. The chain has TRBV5-6 and TRBJ2-3; D is undetermined. The germline V and J ends were trimmed by 2 bases and 7 bases, with 17 bases remaining between them. This CDR3 spans 15 amino acids. Germline V lookup: CDR1 SGHDT, CDR2 YYEEEE.

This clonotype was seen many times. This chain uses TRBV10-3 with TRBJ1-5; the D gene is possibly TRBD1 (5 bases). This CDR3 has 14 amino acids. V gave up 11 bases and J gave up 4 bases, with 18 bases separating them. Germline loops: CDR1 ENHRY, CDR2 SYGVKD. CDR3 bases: TGTGCCTCTCGGATGGGACCCCTTAATCAGCCCCAGCATTTT. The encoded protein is CASRMGPLNQPQHF.

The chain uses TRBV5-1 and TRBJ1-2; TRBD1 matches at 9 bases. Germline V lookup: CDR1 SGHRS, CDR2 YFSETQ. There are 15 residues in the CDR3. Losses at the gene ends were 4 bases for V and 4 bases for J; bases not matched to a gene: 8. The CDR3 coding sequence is TGCGCCAGCAGCCCGAGGACAGGGGAGCCCTATGGCTACACCTTC. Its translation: CASSPRTGEPYGYTF.

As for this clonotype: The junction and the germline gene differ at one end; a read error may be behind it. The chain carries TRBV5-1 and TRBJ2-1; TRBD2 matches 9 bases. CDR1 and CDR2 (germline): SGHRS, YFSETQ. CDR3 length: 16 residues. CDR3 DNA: TGCGCCAGCAGCCACAAAGCGGGAGGAGGGTACAGTGAGCAGTTCTTC. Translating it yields CASSHKAGGGYSEQFF.

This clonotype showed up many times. CDR3 sequence (DNA): TGCAGTGCTTTTCCCGGACTAGCGGGAGACGCAGAGACCCAGTACTTC. Translating it yields CSAFPGLAGDAETQYF. The V call is TRBV20-1, the J call TRBJ2-5; 13 bases are a match to TRBD2. CDR1 and CDR2 (germline): DFQATT, SNEGSKA (reference sequence). The CDR3 is made up of 16 amino acids. Germline trimming cut 5 bases from V and 4 bases from J; bases unmatched to any gene: 10.

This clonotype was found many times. DNA of the CDR3: TGTGCCAGCAGCTTAGTACACGGGAACACTGAAGCTTTCTTT. This encodes CASSLVHGNTEAFF. The chain has TRBV7-8 and TRBJ1-1; no firm D call. The CDR3 length is 14 residues. CDR1 is SGHVS, CDR2 FQNEAQ, per germline. Trimming shortened V by 1 base and J by 1 base, and 7 bases separated the two germline ends.

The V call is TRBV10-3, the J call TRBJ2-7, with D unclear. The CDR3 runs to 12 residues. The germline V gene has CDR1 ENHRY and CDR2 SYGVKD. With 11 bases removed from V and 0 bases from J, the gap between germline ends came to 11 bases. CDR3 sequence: CAHLDDSYEQYF. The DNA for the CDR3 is TGTGCCCACTTGGACGACTCCTACGAGCAGTACTTC.

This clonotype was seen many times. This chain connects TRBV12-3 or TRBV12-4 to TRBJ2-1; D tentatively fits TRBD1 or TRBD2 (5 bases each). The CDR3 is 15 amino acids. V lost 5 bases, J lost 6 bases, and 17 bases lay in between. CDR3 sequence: CASSHRDHWGNEQFF. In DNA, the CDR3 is TGTGCCAGCAGTCACCGGGACCACTGGGGCAATGAGCAGTTCTTC.

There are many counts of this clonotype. CDR3 sequence (DNA): TGTGCCAGCTCCAAGGCCAAAAACATTCAGTACTTC. Encoded protein: CASSKAKNIQYF. The chain links TRBV19 to TRBJ2-4; D is unclear. This CDR3 has 12 residues. Trimming shortened V by 9 bases and J by 1 base, and 7 bases separated the two germline ends. CDR1 is LNHDA, CDR2 SQIVND, per germline (reference sequence).

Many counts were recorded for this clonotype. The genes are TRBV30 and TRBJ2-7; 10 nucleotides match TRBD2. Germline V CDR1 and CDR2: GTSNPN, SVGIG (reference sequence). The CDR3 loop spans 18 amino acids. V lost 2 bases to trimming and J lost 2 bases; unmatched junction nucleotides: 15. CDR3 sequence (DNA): TGTGCCTGGAGTTTCACAAGATTTAGCGGGAGGCCCACCTACGAGCAGTACTTC. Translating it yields CAWSFTRFSGRPTYEQYF. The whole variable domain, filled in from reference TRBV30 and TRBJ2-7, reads SQTIHQWPATLVQPVGSPLSLECTVEGTSNPNLYWYRQAAGRGLQLLFYSVGIGQISSEVPQNLSASRPQDRQFILSSKKLLLSDSGFYLCAWSFTRFSGRPTYEQYFGPGTRLTVT.

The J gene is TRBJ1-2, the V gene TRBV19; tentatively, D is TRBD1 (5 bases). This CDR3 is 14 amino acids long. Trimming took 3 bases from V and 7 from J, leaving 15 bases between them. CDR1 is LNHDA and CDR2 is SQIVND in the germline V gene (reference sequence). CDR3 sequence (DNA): TGTGCCAGTAGTATTGGCCAGGGAGTAGGTGGCTACACCTTC. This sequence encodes CASSIGQGVGGYTF.

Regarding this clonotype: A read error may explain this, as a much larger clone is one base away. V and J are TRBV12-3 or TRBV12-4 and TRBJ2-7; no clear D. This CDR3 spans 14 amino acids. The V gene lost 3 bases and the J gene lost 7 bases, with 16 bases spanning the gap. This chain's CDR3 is CASSFVVVAGEQYF. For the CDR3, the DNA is TGTGCCAGCAGTTTTGTTGTGGTGGCTGGAGAGCAGTACTTC.

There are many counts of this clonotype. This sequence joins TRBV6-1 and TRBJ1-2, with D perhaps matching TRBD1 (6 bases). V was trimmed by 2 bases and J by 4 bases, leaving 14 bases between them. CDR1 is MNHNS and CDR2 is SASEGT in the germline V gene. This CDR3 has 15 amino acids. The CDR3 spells CASSEWTGGGYGYTF. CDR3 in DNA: TGTGCCAGCAGTGAATGGACTGGGGGCGGCTATGGCTACACCTTC.

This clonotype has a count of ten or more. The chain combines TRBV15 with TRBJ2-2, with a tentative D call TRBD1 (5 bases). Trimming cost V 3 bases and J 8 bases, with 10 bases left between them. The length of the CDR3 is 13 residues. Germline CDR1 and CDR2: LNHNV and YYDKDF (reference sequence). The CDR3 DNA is TGTGCCACCAGCAGTCTACAGGAAGGGGAGCTGTTTTTT. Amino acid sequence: CATSSLQEGELFF.

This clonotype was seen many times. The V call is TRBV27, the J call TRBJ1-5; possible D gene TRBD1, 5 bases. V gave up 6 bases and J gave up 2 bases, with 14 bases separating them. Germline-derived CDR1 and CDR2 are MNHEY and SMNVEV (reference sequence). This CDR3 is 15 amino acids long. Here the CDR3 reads CASRLLQGGNQPQHF. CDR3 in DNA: TGTGCCAGCAGACTTCTTCAGGGAGGCAATCAGCCCCAGCATTTT.

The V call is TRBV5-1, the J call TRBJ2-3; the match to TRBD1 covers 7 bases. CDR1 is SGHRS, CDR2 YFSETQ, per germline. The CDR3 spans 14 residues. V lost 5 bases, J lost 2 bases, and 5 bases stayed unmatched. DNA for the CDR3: TGCGCCAGCAGGGGACAGCCATTCACAGATACGCAGTATTTT. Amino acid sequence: CASRGQPFTDTQYF.

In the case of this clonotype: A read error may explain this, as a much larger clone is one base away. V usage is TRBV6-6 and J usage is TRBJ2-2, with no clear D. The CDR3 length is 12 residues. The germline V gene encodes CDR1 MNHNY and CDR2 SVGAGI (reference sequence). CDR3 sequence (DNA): TGTGCATACATGGTTAACACCGGGGAGCTGTTTTTT. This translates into CAYMVNTGELFF.

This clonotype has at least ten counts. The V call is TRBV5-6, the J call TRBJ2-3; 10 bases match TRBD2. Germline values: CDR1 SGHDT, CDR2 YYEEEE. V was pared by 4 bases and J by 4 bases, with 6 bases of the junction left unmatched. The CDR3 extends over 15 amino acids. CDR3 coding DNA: TGTGCCAGCAGCGCTAGCGGGAGTGGGGCAGATACGCAGTATTTT. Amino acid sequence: CASSASGSGADTQYF.

CDR3 sequence (DNA): TGCAGTGCGCGCGCGACAGTGAACACTGAAGCTTTCTTT. Its protein is CSARATVNTEAFF. The chain links TRBV20-1 to TRBJ1-1, with D perhaps matching TRBD1 (5 bases). CDR3 size: 13 residues. CDR1 and CDR2 from the germline V gene are DFQATT and SNEGSKA (reference sequence). V lost 6 bases to trimming and J lost 0 bases, with 11 bases between them.